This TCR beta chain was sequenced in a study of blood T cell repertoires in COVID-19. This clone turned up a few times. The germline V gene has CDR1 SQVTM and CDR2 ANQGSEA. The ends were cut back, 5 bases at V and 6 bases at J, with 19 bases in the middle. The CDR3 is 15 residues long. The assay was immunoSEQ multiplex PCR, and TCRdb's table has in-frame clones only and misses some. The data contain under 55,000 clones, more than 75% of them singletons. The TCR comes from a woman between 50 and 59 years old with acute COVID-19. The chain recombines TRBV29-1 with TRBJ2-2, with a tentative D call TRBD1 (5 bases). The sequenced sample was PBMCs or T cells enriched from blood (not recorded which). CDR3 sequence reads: CSVPIGVGLAGELFF. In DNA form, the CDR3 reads TGCAGCGTTCCAATAGGGGTAGGGTTGGCCGGGGAGCTGTTTTTT.